A few counts support the clone carrying this T cell receptor (beta chain). Its specificity is not known. This record belongs to a study of T cells in Graves' hyperthyroidism and ophthalmopathy. Study context: Specimen type is peripheral blood, collected at initial diagnosis prior to any treatment. Study-wide points: Appearing also in blood were most of the thyroid clonotypes expanded above 0.001.

Trimming took 4 bases from V and 9 from J, leaving 13 bases between them. Per the germline V gene, CDR1 is SGDLS and CDR2 is YYNGEE. The CDR3 consists of 12 residues. On the basis of clinical symptoms, serum thyroxine and TRAb, thyroid ultrasound and orbital computed tomography, diagnoses were made. PBMCs were sourced from about 10 ml fresh peripheral blood. RNA transcripts were the template for amplifying TCR beta CDR3 regions. The TCR CDR3 was amplified in a first-round RT-PCR using the HTBI primer set. TCRdb used MiXCR to reprocess the multiplex PCR reads, holding one entry per CDR3 protein. The sample yields under 650,000 distinct CDR3 sequences, around 15% seen once.

Material: blood. V is TRBV9 and J is TRBJ2-5; D perhaps matches TRBD1 (6 bases). This receptor was obtained from a woman aged 25 to 39 with Graves' hyperthyroidism. This chain's CDR3 is CASSLKGGSQYF. DNA for the CDR3: TGTGCCAGCAGCCTCAAAGGGGGTTCCCAGTACTTC. Using reference TRBV9 and TRBJ2-5 for the parts outside the CDR3, the full variable domain is DSGVTQTPKHLITATGQRVTLRCSPRSGDLSVYWYQQSLDQGLQFLIQYYNGEERAKGNILERFSAQQFPDLHSELNLSSLELGDSALYFCASSLKGGSQYFGPGTRLLVL.